The rows below give T cell receptor beta chains drawn from one sample of a study of blood T cells in healthy people across ages. TCRdb re-called the 5' RACE reads with MiXCR, one entry per CDR3 protein. The data show about 730,000 distinct CDR3 sequences, about 40% seen once. Sequencing was performed on blood. These receptors were taken from a woman aged 60-70 years in good health. Both conserved end residues are part of each CDR3. Fields, in order: D gene, V gene, clone size, J gene, CDR3 DNA, CDR3 protein. D genes are given only for firm matches. For some rows the clone size is stated as once, few or many, or as a class when expanded; others skip it.

D gene: TRBD2
V gene: TRBV11-2
clone size: .
J gene: TRBJ2-1
CDR3 DNA: TGTGCCAGCAGCTTAGCCCTAGCGGGGGGGAACAATGAGCAGTTCTTC
CDR3 protein: CASSLALAGGNNEQFF

D gene: .
V gene: TRBV6-2/TRBV6-3
clone size: few
J gene: TRBJ2-1
CDR3 DNA: TGTGCCAGCAGCGGTCGGGATGAGCAGTTCTTC
CDR3 protein: CASSGRDEQFF

D gene: .
V gene: TRBV3-1
clone size: few
J gene: TRBJ2-7
CDR3 DNA: TGTGCCAGCAGCCATACGAGCCAGGACGAGCAGTACTTC
CDR3 protein: CASSHTSQDEQYF

D gene: .
V gene: TRBV12-3/TRBV12-4
clone size: few
J gene: TRBJ2-3
CDR3 DNA: TGTGCCAGCCGTTTGGCCTTGGGGAGCCCGGCAGATACGCAGTATTTT
CDR3 protein: CASRLALGSPADTQYF

D gene: .
V gene: TRBV7-2
clone size: .
J gene: TRBJ2-2
CDR3 DNA: TGTGCCAGCAGCACGAGCACCGGGGAGCTGTTTTTT
CDR3 protein: CASSTSTGELFF

D gene: TRBD2
V gene: TRBV7-8
clone size: .
J gene: TRBJ2-7
CDR3 DNA: TGTACCAGCAGTCTTTCCGGCGGGACTAGCGGGAGCTACGAGCAGTACTTC
CDR3 protein: CTSSLSGGTSGSYEQYF

D gene: TRBD1
V gene: TRBV28
clone size: few
J gene: TRBJ2-5
CDR3 DNA: TGTGCCAGCAGTCCCCCGGGACAGGGGGCCAGAGAGACCCAGTACTTC
CDR3 protein: CASSPPGQGARETQYF

D gene: TRBD2
V gene: TRBV20-1
clone size: .
J gene: TRBJ2-7
CDR3 DNA: TGCAGTGCTAGAGCAGCGGGGGGGCTCTACGAGCAGTACTTC
CDR3 protein: CSARAAGGLYEQYF

D gene: .
V gene: TRBV4-2
clone size: many
J gene: TRBJ2-7
CDR3 DNA: TGTGCCAGCAGCCAAGGGGAAGGGTGTGAGCAGTACTTC
CDR3 protein: CASSQGEGCEQYF

D gene: .
V gene: TRBV2
clone size: .
J gene: TRBJ2-7
CDR3 DNA: TGTGCCAGCAGAGAAGATGCGGGACCGCCTAGGGAGCAGTACTTC
CDR3 protein: CASREDAGPPREQYF

D gene: TRBD2
V gene: TRBV6-6
clone size: .
J gene: TRBJ2-3
CDR3 DNA: TGTGCCAGCAGTTCCGGACTAGCGGGGCGCACAGATACGCAGTATTTT
CDR3 protein: CASSSGLAGRTDTQYF

D gene: .
V gene: TRBV2
clone size: few
J gene: TRBJ2-1
CDR3 DNA: TGTGCCAGCAGTGGGGGACAAGAATACAATGAGCAGTTCTTC
CDR3 protein: CASSGGQEYNEQFF

D gene: .
V gene: TRBV2
clone size: once
J gene: TRBJ2-2
CDR3 DNA: TGTGCCAGCAGTGAGTCGGGGTACACCGGGGAGCTGTTTTTT
CDR3 protein: CASSESGYTGELFF

D gene: .
V gene: TRBV20-1
clone size: .
J gene: TRBJ2-1
CDR3 DNA: TGCAGTGCTAGAAACCAGTACTCCTACAATGAGCAGTTCTTC
CDR3 protein: CSARNQYSYNEQFF

D gene: .
V gene: TRBV7-6
clone size: .
J gene: TRBJ2-1
CDR3 DNA: TGTGCCAGCAGCGTAAACACGGTAGAGCAGTTCTTC
CDR3 protein: CASSVNTVEQFF

D gene: .
V gene: TRBV27
clone size: few
J gene: TRBJ2-1
CDR3 DNA: TGTGCCAGCAGTTTAATTCCGGGGGCCTCGGAGCATGAGCAGTTCTTC
CDR3 protein: CASSLIPGASEHEQFF

D gene: .
V gene: TRBV27
clone size: .
J gene: TRBJ1-5
CDR3 DNA: TGTGCCAGCAGTTTATCTCAGGGAGAGGGTCAGCCCCAGCATTTT
CDR3 protein: CASSLSQGEGQPQHF

D gene: TRBD2
V gene: TRBV7-2
clone size: few
J gene: TRBJ2-3
CDR3 DNA: TGTGCCAGCAGCACACTAGCGGCCACAGATACGCAGTATTTT
CDR3 protein: CASSTLAATDTQYF

D gene: .
V gene: TRBV4-1
clone size: .
J gene: TRBJ1-2
CDR3 DNA: TGCGCCAGCAGCCCCGACAGGCTCGTCGACTATGGCTACACCTTC
CDR3 protein: CASSPDRLVDYGYTF

D gene: TRBD2
V gene: TRBV24-1
clone size: many
J gene: TRBJ2-1
CDR3 DNA: TGTGCCACCAGTGATTCAGCGGGAGTGTTCAATGAGCAGTTCTTC
CDR3 protein: CATSDSAGVFNEQFF

D gene: .
V gene: TRBV12-3/TRBV12-4
clone size: .
J gene: TRBJ2-1
CDR3 DNA: TGTGCCAGCAACCTCGACCAAAACTCCTACAATGAGCAGTTCTTC
CDR3 protein: CASNLDQNSYNEQFF

D gene: .
V gene: TRBV7-3
clone size: few
J gene: TRBJ2-1
CDR3 DNA: TGTGCCAGCAGCCCCCGAGGTGGCGGGGAGAATGAGCAGTTCTTC
CDR3 protein: CASSPRGGGENEQFF

D gene: TRBD1
V gene: TRBV20-1
clone size: .
J gene: TRBJ2-2
CDR3 DNA: TGCAGTGCATACCCCAGGGGGCCATACACCGGGGAGCTGTTTTTT
CDR3 protein: CSAYPRGPYTGELFF

D gene: TRBD2
V gene: TRBV5-6
clone size: .
J gene: TRBJ2-5
CDR3 DNA: TGTGCCAGCAGCTTAACTAGCGGGACTCTTTACAATGAGCAGTACTTC
CDR3 protein: CASSLTSGTLYNEQYF

D gene: .
V gene: TRBV5-1
clone size: .
J gene: TRBJ1-1
CDR3 DNA: TGCGCCAGCAGCTTGGAGACAATCACTGAAGCTTTCTTT
CDR3 protein: CASSLETITEAFF

D gene: .
V gene: TRBV30
clone size: few
J gene: TRBJ2-7
CDR3 DNA: TGTGCCTGGACTCTTGACAACTCCTACGAGCAGTACTTC
CDR3 protein: CAWTLDNSYEQYF

D gene: .
V gene: TRBV5-1
clone size: few
J gene: TRBJ1-5
CDR3 DNA: TGCGCCAGCAGCTTGGATTCAGGTTTGAATCAGCCCCAGCATTTT
CDR3 protein: CASSLDSGLNQPQHF

D gene: .
V gene: TRBV7-2
clone size: many
J gene: TRBJ2-7
CDR3 DNA: TGTGCCAGCAGCGAGACAGTGCCAGGCGGCGAGCAGTACTTC
CDR3 protein: CASSETVPGGEQYF

D gene: .
V gene: TRBV14
clone size: .
J gene: TRBJ2-5
CDR3 DNA: TGTGCCAGCAGCCGGCTGAATGAGCAGTACTTC
CDR3 protein: CASSRLNEQYF

D gene: TRBD1
V gene: TRBV11-2
clone size: .
J gene: TRBJ2-7
CDR3 DNA: TGTGCCAGCAGCTTGACCTCCGGGACAGCTATAGTGTACGAGCAGTACTTC
CDR3 protein: CASSLTSGTAIVYEQYF

D gene: .
V gene: TRBV7-6
clone size: .
J gene: TRBJ2-3
CDR3 DNA: TGTGCCAGCAGCTTAGCCCATACTAGCACAGATACGCAGTATTTT
CDR3 protein: CASSLAHTSTDTQYF

D gene: .
V gene: TRBV7-9
clone size: .
J gene: TRBJ2-7
CDR3 DNA: TGTGCCAGCAGCTCTGTGGGGCAGGCCTACGAGCAGTACTTC
CDR3 protein: CASSSVGQAYEQYF

D gene: .
V gene: TRBV29-1
clone size: .
J gene: TRBJ2-1
CDR3 DNA: TGCAGCGTGGGACGGAATCAAGAGACCCAGTTCTTC
CDR3 protein: CSVGRNQETQFF